This T cell receptor beta chain appears in the sequencing data of a study of blood T cell repertoires in COVID-19. Study as a whole: Sites across the United States, Italy and Spain contributed samples from acute and convalescent COVID-19.

Clinical histories supplied by participants themselves formed the basis of cohort assignment. Original processing methods: Amplifying reference gene primers gave estimates of nucleated cell counts. Data came from immunoSEQ multiplex PCR; TCRdb stores just in-frame clones and leaves some out. The DNA was the basis for D and trimming; V, J and clone size are from that table. Of around 220,000 clones in the sample, just over 85% are singletons; the top ten hold 14% to 15%. Sequencing was performed on PBMCs or T cells enriched from blood (not recorded which). This clonotype was obtained from a woman between 45 and 60 years old with acute COVID-19.

CDR3 sequence: CAWSPIPLAGAGELFF. In DNA form, the CDR3 reads TGTGCCTGGAGTCCCATTCCACTAGCGGGAGCCGGGGAGCTGTTTTTT. The V and J genes are TRBV30 and TRBJ2-2; 11 nucleotides line up with TRBD2. CDR3 size: 16 residues. Trimming cost V 2 bases and J 6 bases; bases outside gene matches: 8. Germline CDR1 is GTSNPN and CDR2 is SVGIG (reference sequence).